A single sample gave rise to the 3 T cell receptor beta chains below, sequenced in a study of shared clonotypes between healthy human individuals. Produced via immunoSEQ multiplex PCR; TCRdb's table is partial and in-frame only. Found here are more than 1 million clones, roughly 74% of them singletons; the top ten hold 0.52%. The sample was memory CD4+ T cells from PBMCs. Subset in this sample: CD45RA-negative fraction. Every receptor here comes from a man between 18 and 29 years old in good health. Some clones in this sample may be carry-over from other donors' samples.

V gene TRBV27 combines with J gene TRBJ2-3; D unclear. CDR3 length: 14 amino acids. With 2 bases removed from V and 5 bases from J, the gap between germline ends came to 11 bases. Germline V CDR1 and CDR2: MNHEY, SMNVEV (reference sequence). The CDR3 DNA sequence: TGTGCCAGCAGTTTAATGAGTTCTCTAGATACGCAGTATTTT. Translation gives CASSLMSSLDTQYF.

The chain is built from TRBV28 and TRBJ1-3; D gene ambiguous. Per the germline V gene, CDR1 is MDHEN and CDR2 is SYDVKM. V dropped 6 bases and J dropped 0 bases, with 15 bases sitting between them. This CDR3 comprises 16 residues. The CDR3 region has the DNA TGTGCCAGCAGCCCTCTTCAGCTCAGCTCTGGAAACACCATATATTTT. As protein: CASSPLQLSSGNTIYF.

The V gene is TRBV27, the J gene TRBJ1-1; D is undetermined. CDR1 is MNHEY and CDR2 is SMNVEV in the germline V gene (reference sequence). The ends were cut back, 6 bases at V and 8 bases at J, with 19 bases in the middle. The CDR3 is made up of 14 amino acids. The CDR3 spells CASSPQGPSVEAFF. The CDR3 DNA reads TGTGCCAGCAGCCCGCAAGGGCCGAGCGTGGAAGCTTTCTTT.